What follows is one T cell receptor (beta chain) and its context. TCR alpha and TCR beta cDNA libraries with sample barcodes and UMIs came from 5'RACE using constant-segment primers. TCRdb reprocessed the 5' RACE reads via MiXCR and lists one record per CDR3 protein. The data contain some 320,000 distinct CDR3 sequences, roughly an eighth of them seen just once; the ten biggest clones take up roughly 21%. The germline CDR1 and CDR2 sequences are MNHEY and SVGAGI. The CDR3 is made up of 14 amino acids. Trimming left V 4 bases short and J 5 bases short, with 15 bases between. This entry is derived from a study of T-cell memory formation after mild COVID-19.

Sample: PBMCs or a T cell subset sorted from them (not recorded which). V gene TRBV6-5 combines with J gene TRBJ2-7; D perhaps matches TRBD2 (6 bases). The TCR originated in a man younger than 30 who had mild COVID-19 (a few samples of this study predate the infection). Cell type and time point are not known. CDR3 residues: CASSFDSGENEQYF. The CDR3 DNA reads as TGTGCCAGCAGTTTCGACTCGGGAGAGAACGAGCAGTACTTC.